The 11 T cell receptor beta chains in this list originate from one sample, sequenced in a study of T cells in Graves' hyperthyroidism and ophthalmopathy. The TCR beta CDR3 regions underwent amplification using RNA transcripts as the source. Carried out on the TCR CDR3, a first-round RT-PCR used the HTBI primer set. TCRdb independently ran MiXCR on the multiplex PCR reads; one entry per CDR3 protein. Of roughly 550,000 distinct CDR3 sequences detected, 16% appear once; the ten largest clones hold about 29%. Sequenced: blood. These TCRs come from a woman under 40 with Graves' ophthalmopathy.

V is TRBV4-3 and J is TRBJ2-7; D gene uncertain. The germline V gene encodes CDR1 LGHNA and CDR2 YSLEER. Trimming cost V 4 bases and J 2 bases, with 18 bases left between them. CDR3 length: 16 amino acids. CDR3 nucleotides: TGCGCCAGCAGCCCGGTGGATTCGGGTAGAGCCTACGAGCAGTACTTC. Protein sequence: CASSPVDSGRAYEQYF.

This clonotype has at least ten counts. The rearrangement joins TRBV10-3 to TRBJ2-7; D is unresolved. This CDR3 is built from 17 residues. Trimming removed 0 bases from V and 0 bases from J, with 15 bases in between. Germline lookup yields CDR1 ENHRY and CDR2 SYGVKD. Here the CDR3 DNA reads TGTGCCATCAGTGAGTCGGGCAGAGAGTGGGCCTCCTACGAGCAGTACTTC. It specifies CAISESGREWASYEQYF.

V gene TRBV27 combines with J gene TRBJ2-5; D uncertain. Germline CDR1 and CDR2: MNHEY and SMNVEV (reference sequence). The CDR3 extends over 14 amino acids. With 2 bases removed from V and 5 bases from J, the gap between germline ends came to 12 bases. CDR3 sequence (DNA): TGTGCCAGCAGTTTAGTGGGCGGTGCGGAGACCCAGTACTTC. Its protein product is CASSLVGGAETQYF.

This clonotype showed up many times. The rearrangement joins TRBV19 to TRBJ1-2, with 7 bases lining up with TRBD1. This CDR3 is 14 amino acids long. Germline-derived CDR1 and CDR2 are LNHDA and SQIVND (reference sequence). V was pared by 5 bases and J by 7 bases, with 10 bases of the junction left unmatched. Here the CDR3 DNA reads TGTGCCAGTAGTCTTCGGGACAGCGGGGCTGGCTACACCTTC. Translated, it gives CASSLRDSGAGYTF.

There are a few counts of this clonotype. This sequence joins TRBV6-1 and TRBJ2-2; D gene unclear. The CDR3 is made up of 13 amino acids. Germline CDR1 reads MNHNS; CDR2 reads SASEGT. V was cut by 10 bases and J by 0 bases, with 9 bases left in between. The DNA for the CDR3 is TGTGCCACCATAGACGCGAACACCGGGGAGCTGTTTTTT. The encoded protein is CATIDANTGELFF.

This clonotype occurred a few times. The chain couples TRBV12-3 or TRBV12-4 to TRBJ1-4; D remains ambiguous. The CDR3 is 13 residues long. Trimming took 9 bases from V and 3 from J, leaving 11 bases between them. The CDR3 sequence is CASSPHPNEKLFF. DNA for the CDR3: TGTGCCAGTTCCCCCCACCCTAATGAAAAACTGTTTTTT.

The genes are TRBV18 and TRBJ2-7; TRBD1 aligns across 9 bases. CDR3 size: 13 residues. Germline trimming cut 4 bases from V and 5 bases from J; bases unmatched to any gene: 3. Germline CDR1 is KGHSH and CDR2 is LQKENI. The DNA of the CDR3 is TGTGCCAGCTCACGAGGACAGGGGAACGAGCAGTACTTC. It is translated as CASSRGQGNEQYF. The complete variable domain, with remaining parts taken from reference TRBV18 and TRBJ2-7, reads NAGVMQNPRHLVRRRGQEARLRCSPMKGHSHVYWYRQLPEEGLKFMVYLQKENIIDESGMPKERFSAEFPKEGPSILRIQQVVRGDSAAYFCASSRGQGNEQYFGPGTRLTVT.

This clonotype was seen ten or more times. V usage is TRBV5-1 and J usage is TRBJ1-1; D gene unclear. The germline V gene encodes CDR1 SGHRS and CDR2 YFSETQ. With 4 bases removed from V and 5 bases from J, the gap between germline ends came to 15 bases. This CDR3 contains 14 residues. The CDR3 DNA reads TGCGCCAGCAGCCCTTGGGAGGGAGGAACTGAAGCTTTCTTT. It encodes CASSPWEGGTEAFF.

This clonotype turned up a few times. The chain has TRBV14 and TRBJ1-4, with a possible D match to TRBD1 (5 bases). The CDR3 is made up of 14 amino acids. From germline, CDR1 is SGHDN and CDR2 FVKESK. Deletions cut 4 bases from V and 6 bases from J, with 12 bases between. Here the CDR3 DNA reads TGTGCCAGCAGCCCATCAGGGTGGGATGAAAAACTGTTTTTT. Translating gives CASSPSGWDEKLFF.

This chain's CDR3 is CASSYPRDQNTGELFF. CDR3 bases: TGTGCCAGCAGTTATCCTCGGGACCAGAACACCGGGGAGCTGTTTTTT. The V and J genes are TRBV12-3 or TRBV12-4 and TRBJ2-2; perhaps D is TRBD1 or TRBD2 (5 bases each). The CDR3 loop spans 16 amino acids. Between the trimmed V and J ends, which lost 4 bases and 1 base, there was a span of 13 bases.

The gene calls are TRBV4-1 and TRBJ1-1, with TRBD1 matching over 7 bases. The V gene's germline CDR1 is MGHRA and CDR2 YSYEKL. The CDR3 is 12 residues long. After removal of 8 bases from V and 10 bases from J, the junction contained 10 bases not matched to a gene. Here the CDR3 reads CASSRQGGGAFF. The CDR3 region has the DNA TGCGCCAGCTCCAGACAGGGAGGTGGAGCTTTCTTT.